This record looks at one TCR beta chain sequence and its context. What it binds is not known. These data belong to a study of shared clonotypes between healthy human individuals. Study-level results: Clonotypes not shared had lower generation probabilities than those common to all four donors.

TCRdb keeps only in-frame clones here, not all; method: immunoSEQ multiplex PCR. The profile shows 2 million to 3 million clones, 93% of them singletons. Germline V gene data show CDR1 as SGHRS and CDR2 as YFSETQ. This CDR3 comprises 16 residues. Trimming at V came to 3 bases and at J to 5 bases, leaving 8 bases not matched to a gene. Splitting of CD4+ cells produced CD45RA+ naive and CD45RA-negative memory subsets. Sequences were obtained from naive CD4+ T cells from PBMCs. Stated subset: CD45RA+ positively selected. This chain connects TRBV5-1 to TRBJ2-7; 13 bases are shared with TRBD2. This receptor was obtained from a man between 18 and 29 years old in good health. Some clones in this sample may be carry-over from other donors' samples. In DNA, the CDR3 is TGCGCCAGCAGCTGCGGGACTAGCGGGGCCCCTGACGAGCAGTACTTC. It yields the protein CASSCGTSGAPDEQYF.